The sequence of this TCR beta chain was determined in a study of blood T cell repertoires in COVID-19. Only in-frame clones appear in the TCRdb table, and some are missing; sequencing was by immunoSEQ multiplex PCR. The table includes approximately 190,000 clones, 80% to 85% detected once. CDR3 length: 15 residues. Germline V CDR1 and CDR2: SGHVS, FNYEAQ. In the case of this clone: The junction and the germline gene differ at one end; a read error may be behind it.

This clonotype originated in a middle-aged woman with acute or convalescent COVID-19. The sample was peripheral blood. The genes are TRBV7-6 and TRBJ2-2; 10 bases agree with TRBD2. CDR3 in DNA: TGTGCCAGCAGCCTAGCGGGAGAGGGCCCCGGGGAGCTGTTTTTT. It yields the protein CASSLAGEGPGELFF.